The source of this T cell receptor beta chain is a study of OX40 agonist ivuxolimab in advanced cancers. Whole-study context: Under the entry rules, prior anti-PD-1, anti-PD-L1 or anti-CTLA-4 therapy was allowed, and about 40% had some. Partial responses occurred in three patients (one hepatocellular carcinoma, two cutaneous melanoma).

No patient had autoimmune disease or received systemic immunosuppression. The sampling schedule covered blood at baseline, cycle 4 day 1, and cycle 7 day 1. TCRdb's table, derived via immunoSEQ multiplex PCR, lists solely in-frame clones and lacks some. The data contain 99,000 or so clones, about 80% of them singletons. The germline CDR1 and CDR2 sequences are KGHSH and LQKENI. CDR3 size: 15 residues. The V end lost 6 bases, the J end lost 5 bases, and 17 bases lay between the germline ends. This clone showed up just once. The chain recombines TRBV18 with TRBJ2-4, with TRBD2 as a possible D gene (6 bases). The sample was CD4+ or CD8+ T cells sorted from blood, taken in a trial of the OX40 agonist ivuxolimab. The TCR was taken from an adult with an advanced solid tumor such as melanoma, head and neck, liver or kidney cancer. CDR3 bases: TGTGCCAGCTCGACTCTGGGGGAGGTGGAAAACATTCAGTACTTC. It is translated as CASSTLGEVENIQYF.